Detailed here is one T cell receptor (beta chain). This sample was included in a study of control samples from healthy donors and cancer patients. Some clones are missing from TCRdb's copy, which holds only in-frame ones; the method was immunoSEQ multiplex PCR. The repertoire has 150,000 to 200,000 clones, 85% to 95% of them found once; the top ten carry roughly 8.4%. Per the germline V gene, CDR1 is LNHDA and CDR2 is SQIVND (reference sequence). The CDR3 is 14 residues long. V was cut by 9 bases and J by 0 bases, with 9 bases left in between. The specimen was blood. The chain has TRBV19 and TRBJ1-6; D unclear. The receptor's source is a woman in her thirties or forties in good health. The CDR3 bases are TGTGCCAGCACCGTGAGCTCCTATAATTCACCCCTCCACTTT. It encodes CASTVSSYNSPLHF.